Given below is one TCR beta chain in context. The antigen remains unidentified. The study defined stable Graves' hyperthyroidism as no ophthalmopathy progression within 18 months. Approximately 10 ml of fresh peripheral blood supplied the PBMCs. The sample originates from a study of T cells in Graves' hyperthyroidism and ophthalmopathy. Study-wide results and limits: Expanded thyroid clonotypes (above 0.001) were mostly also found in blood.

Amplified regions were TCR beta CDR3 sequences from RNA transcripts. The HTBI primer set was used in a first-round RT-PCR of the TCR CDR3. A single record per CDR3 protein comes from TCRdb applying MiXCR to the multiplex PCR reads. The data hold about 420,000 distinct CDR3 sequences, with less than 20% observed a single time. The CDR3 runs 17 residues. Germline values: CDR1 SNHLY, CDR2 FYNNEI. V shed 7 bases and J 6 bases; nucleotides not matched to a gene: 14. This TCR was recovered from a woman aged 18-29 years with Graves' hyperthyroidism. The chain links TRBV2 to TRBJ2-1; 11 bases are a match to TRBD2. The sequenced sample was blood. The DNA of the CDR3 is TGTGCCAGCACCGGGACTAGCGGTTTGAGCTGGGGCAATGAGCAGTTCTTC. This codes for CASTGTSGLSWGNEQFF.